The clone carrying this TCR beta chain was picked up one time. This entry comes from a study of T cell responses to AZD1222 COVID-19 vaccine. TCRdb's copy holds only in-frame clones and misses some; the assay was immunoSEQ multiplex PCR. The sample has about 96,000 clones, under 90% seen once; the top ten hold roughly 24%. Trimming left V 5 bases short and J 7 bases short, with 11 bases between. Germline lookup yields CDR1 SGHTA and CDR2 FQGNSA. The CDR3 has 13 amino acids. This chain connects TRBV7-2 to TRBJ2-2, with D perhaps TRBD1 (5 bases). The source material was peripheral blood, sampled on day 0 of AZD1222 vaccination. The sequence was collected from an adult in good health. The CDR3 region is CASSPTDFGELFF. The CDR3 DNA reads TGTGCCAGCAGCCCGACAGATTTCGGGGAGCTGTTTTTT.